This TCR beta chain was obtained from a study of OX40 agonist ivuxolimab in advanced cancers. Study-level background: Ivuxolimab was delivered to patients intravenously every 2 weeks at doses spanning 0.01 to 10 mg/kg.

This clone was seen a few times. The CDR3 sequence is 13 residues long. Germline CDR1 and CDR2: SGHAT and FQNNGV. The V and J ends lost 0 bases and 6 bases respectively, with 8 bases between them. Sequenced by immunoSEQ multiplex PCR; TCRdb stores in-frame clones only, minus some. The sample lists around 58,000 clones, 86% occurring once. This clonotype was obtained from an adult with an advanced solid tumor such as melanoma, head and neck, liver or kidney cancer. The chain carries TRBV11-2 and TRBJ1-2; a weak D match, TRBD1 (5 bases). Sequenced here: CD4+ or CD8+ T cells sorted from blood, sampled in a trial of the OX40 agonist ivuxolimab. CDR3 protein: CASSLERGHGYTF. The CDR3 nucleotides are TGTGCCAGCAGCTTAGAACGGGGACATGGCTACACCTTC.